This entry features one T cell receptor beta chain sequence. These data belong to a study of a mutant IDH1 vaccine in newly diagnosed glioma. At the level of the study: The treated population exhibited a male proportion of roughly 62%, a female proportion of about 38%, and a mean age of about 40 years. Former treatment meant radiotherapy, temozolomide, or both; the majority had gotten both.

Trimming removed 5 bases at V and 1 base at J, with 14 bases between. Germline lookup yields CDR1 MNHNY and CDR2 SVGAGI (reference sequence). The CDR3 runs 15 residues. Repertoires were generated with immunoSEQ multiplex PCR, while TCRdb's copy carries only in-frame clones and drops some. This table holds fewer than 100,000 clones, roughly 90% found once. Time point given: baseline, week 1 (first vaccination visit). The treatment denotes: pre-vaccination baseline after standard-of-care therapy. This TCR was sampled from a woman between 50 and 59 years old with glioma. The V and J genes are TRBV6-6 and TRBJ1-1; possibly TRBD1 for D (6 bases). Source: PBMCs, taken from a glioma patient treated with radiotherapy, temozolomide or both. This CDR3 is CASSGGGGRNTEAFF. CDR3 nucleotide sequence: TGTGCCAGCAGTGGCGGGGGGGGCAGGAACACTGAAGCTTTCTTT.